One and the same sample provided the 29 T cell receptor beta chains below, sequenced in a study of T cell clones after liver transplantation. Assay: immunoSEQ multiplex PCR; the TCRdb copy retains only in-frame clones and omits some. Counted here are 85,000 to 110,000 clones, roughly four fifths occurring once; the ten biggest clones make up approximately 3%. The source was CD4+ T cells from blood, collected approximately 43 months after liver transplant. These receptors were obtained from a human patient who received a liver transplant. Some T cells may originate from the graft donor.

The rearrangement links TRBV18 to TRBJ2-3; the D is unclear. The CDR3 runs 14 residues. The V gene's germline CDR1 is KGHSH and CDR2 LQKENI. V dropped 0 bases and J dropped 1 base, with 5 bases sitting between them. The CDR3 DNA is TGTGCCAGCTCACCACCCCCGGGCACAGATACGCAGTATTTT. Its protein is CASSPPPGTDTQYF.

This chain links TRBV29-1 with TRBJ2-3; D possibly corresponds to TRBD2 (6 bases). CDR3 length equals 12 residues. Germline lookup yields CDR1 SQVTM and CDR2 ANQGSEA. Trimming stripped 7 bases from V and 1 base from J, with 9 bases between. CDR3 nucleotide sequence: TGCAGCGCTGGGGAGGGCACAGATACGCAGTATTTT. Translating gives CSAGEGTDTQYF.

This chain joins TRBV6-1 and TRBJ1-5, with D unclear. The CDR3 totals 11 residues. Germline CDR1 is MNHNS and CDR2 is SASEGT. Trimming stripped 9 bases from V and 3 bases from J, with 6 bases between. CDR3 amino acids: CASCVNQPQHF. In nucleotides, the CDR3 is TGTGCCAGTTGTGTCAATCAGCCCCAGCATTTT.

The gene calls are TRBV5-4 and TRBJ1-2; 7 positions match TRBD1. CDR3 length: 15 amino acids. Germline CDR1 SGHNT, CDR2 YYREEE (reference sequence). V shed 0 bases and J 6 bases; nucleotides not matched to a gene: 8. The CDR3 sequence is CASSLAGVRGNGYTF. CDR3 DNA sequence: TGTGCCAGCAGCTTGGCCGGAGTCAGGGGGAATGGCTACACCTTC.

The V call is TRBV27, the J call TRBJ2-2, with D uncertain. The V and J ends lost 3 bases and 2 bases respectively, with 7 bases between them. The CDR3 runs to 14 residues. CDR1 and CDR2 from the germline V gene are MNHEY and SMNVEV (reference sequence). In DNA form, the CDR3 reads TGTGCCAGCAGTTTCGGAGTAAACACCGGGGAGCTGTTTTTT. It yields the protein CASSFGVNTGELFF.

The chain carries TRBV7-6 and TRBJ2-1; TRBD2 matches 8 bases. The CDR3 has 16 residues. The germline gives CDR1 SGHVS, CDR2 FNYEAQ. The V segment lost 4 bases and the J segment 6 bases; nucleotides outside the gene matches: 11. Here the CDR3 DNA reads TGTGCCAGCAGCTCCAACTCGGGGGGGCTGAGCAATGAGCAGTTCTTC. The encoded protein is CASSSNSGGLSNEQFF.

The J gene is TRBJ2-5, the V gene TRBV5-1, with D possibly being TRBD1 (6 bases). CDR1 and CDR2 (germline): SGHRS, YFSETQ. This CDR3 contains 13 residues. The V end was cut by 2 bases, the J end by 3 bases, with 8 bases between. CDR3: CASSFQGKETQYF. CDR3 in DNA: TGCGCCAGCAGCTTTCAGGGGAAAGAGACCCAGTACTTC.

The chain uses TRBV7-3 and TRBJ2-1, with unresolved D. Trimming removed 2 bases at V and 7 bases at J, with 18 bases between. This CDR3 region has 16 residues. CDR1 and CDR2 (germline): SGHTA, FQGTGA. CDR3 protein: CASSLAWATKMNEQFF. The CDR3 region has the DNA TGTGCCAGCAGCTTAGCCTGGGCTACGAAGATGAATGAGCAGTTCTTC. Combining the CDR3 with reference TRBV7-3 and TRBJ2-1 gives the whole variable domain GAGVSQTPSNKVTEKGKYVELRCDPISGHTALYWYRQSLGQGPEFLIYFQGTGAADDSGLPNDRFFAVRPEGSVSTLKIQRTERGDSAVYLCASSLAWATKMNEQFFGPGTRLTVL.

This chain connects TRBV5-4 to TRBJ2-2; D gene uncertain. The CDR3 runs to 14 residues. Germline V gives CDR1 SGHNT, CDR2 YYREEE (reference sequence). Trimming pared 1 base from V and 0 bases from J, leaving 4 bases between. CDR3 nucleotides: TGTGCCAGCAGCTTGCCCCCGAACACCGGGGAGCTGTTTTTT. Translated: CASSLPPNTGELFF.

This clone was seen a single time. This chain joins TRBV5-4 and TRBJ2-7; D is undetermined. Trimming took 4 bases from V and 0 from J, leaving 11 bases between them. This CDR3 comprises 14 residues. Germline V lookup: CDR1 SGHNT, CDR2 YYREEE (reference sequence). The CDR3 sequence: CASSRSSSSYEQYF. For the CDR3, the DNA is TGTGCCAGCAGCCGCTCCAGTAGCTCCTACGAGCAGTACTTC.

The chain combines TRBV28 with TRBJ2-7; 12 bases are shared with TRBD1. There are 17 residues in the CDR3. Germline CDR1 and CDR2: MDHEN and SYDVKM. With 3 bases clipped from V and 2 bases from J, the junction kept 8 bases outside the gene matches. The CDR3 nucleotides are TGTGCCAGCAGTTTTAGATGGGACAGGGGGCGCCCCTACGAGCAGTACTTC. Amino acids: CASSFRWDRGRPYEQYF.

The chain couples TRBV9 to TRBJ2-3, with TRBD2 matching over 12 bases. The CDR3 is made up of 18 amino acids. V shed 0 bases, J shed 4 bases, and the junction held 9 bases outside the gene matches. Germline loops: CDR1 SGDLS, CDR2 YYNGEE. CDR3 DNA sequence: TGTGCCAGCAGCGTAGTCCCTAGCGGGGGGGCCTTTGCAGATACGCAGTATTTT. It translates to CASSVVPSGGAFADTQYF.

The J gene is TRBJ1-5, the V gene TRBV5-1, with D tentatively TRBD1 (5 bases). The germline V gene has CDR1 SGHRS and CDR2 YFSETQ. This CDR3 comprises 15 residues. Trimming took 4 bases from V and 6 from J, leaving 17 bases between them. For the CDR3, the DNA is TGCGCCAGCAGCACCGGGACGGGGAAGGGTCAGCCCCAGCATTTT. It encodes CASSTGTGKGQPQHF. Based on the CDR3 plus reference TRBV5-1 and TRBJ1-5, the full variable domain is KAGVTQTPRYLIKTRGQQVTLSCSPISGHRSVSWYQQTPGQGLQFLFEYFSETQRNKGNFPGRFSGRQFSNSRSEMNVSTLELGDSALYLCASSTGTGKGQPQHFGDGTRLSIL.

This clone was counted a single time. The genes are TRBV6-1 and TRBJ1-5, with D tentatively TRBD1 (5 bases). CDR1 is MNHNS and CDR2 is SASEGT in the germline V gene. Deletions cut 6 bases from V and 0 bases from J, with 9 bases between. This CDR3 is built from 14 residues. As DNA, the CDR3 is TGTGCCAGCAGCCGGGGGGATAGCAATCAGCCCCAGCATTTT. This codes for CASSRGDSNQPQHF.

The gene calls are TRBV4-2 and TRBJ2-3; 8 bases are shared with TRBD1. Germline V gene sequence: CDR1 LGHNA, CDR2 YNFKEQ. The CDR3 runs to 16 residues. Trimming took 0 bases from V and 6 from J; bases not matched to a gene: 8. In nucleotides, the CDR3 is TGTGCCAGCAGCCAAGATCCAGGACAGGGTGGGGATACGCAGTATTTT. It encodes CASSQDPGQGGDTQYF.

The genes are TRBV29-1 and TRBJ2-5; 11 nucleotides line up with TRBD1. Germline V gene data show CDR1 as SQVTM and CDR2 as ANQGSEA. V shed 2 bases and J 5 bases; nucleotides not matched to a gene: 4. The CDR3 runs 14 residues. The DNA for the CDR3 is TGCAGCGTTGAACTGGGACAGGGGGATGAGACCCAGTACTTC. Protein: CSVELGQGDETQYF.

The chain recombines TRBV25-1 with TRBJ2-5; D possibly corresponds to TRBD1 (6 bases). The closer fit of TRBJ2-7 to the DNA end suggests the J call may be wrong. The CDR3 spans 13 residues. Germline V lookup: CDR1 MGHDK, CDR2 SYGVNS. The CDR3 DNA sequence: TGTGCCAGCAGTGTAACAGGGACCTACGAGCAGTACTTC. Encoded protein: CASSVTGTYEQYF.

The V call is TRBV5-1, the J call TRBJ1-3; tentative D call: TRBD1 (5 bases). The ends were cut back, 5 bases at V and 0 bases at J, with 15 bases in the middle. From germline, CDR1 is SGHRS and CDR2 YFSETQ. The CDR3 covers 16 residues. This CDR3 reads CASRWQPGASGNTIYF. DNA for the CDR3: TGCGCCAGCAGGTGGCAGCCTGGGGCCTCTGGAAACACCATATATTTT.

The chain uses TRBV5-1 and TRBJ2-7; D could derive from TRBD1 or TRBD2 (6 bases each). This CDR3 region has 16 residues. V shed 7 bases and J shed 0 bases, with 20 bases lying between them. Germline assignment: CDR1 SGHRS and CDR2 YFSETQ. In DNA, the CDR3 is TGCGCCAGCTACCCAGGAGGGGGAGGAAGCTCCTACGAGCAGTACTTC. Protein: CASYPGGGGSSYEQYF.

The chain links TRBV19 to TRBJ2-7, with D perhaps assigned TRBD1 or TRBD2 (6 bases each). CDR3 length equals 13 residues. The V end lost 3 bases, the J end lost 4 bases, and 10 bases lay between the germline ends. Per the germline V gene, CDR1 is LNHDA and CDR2 is SQIVND (reference sequence). The CDR3 sequence is CASSIGGGYEQYF. The DNA for the CDR3 is TGTGCCAGTAGTATTGGAGGGGGGTACGAGCAGTACTTC.

The chain has TRBV27 and TRBJ2-6, with D tentatively TRBD2 (7 bases). Germline lookup yields CDR1 MNHEY and CDR2 SMNVEV (reference sequence). The V end lost 4 bases, the J end lost 7 bases, and 14 bases lay between the germline ends. This CDR3 is 15 amino acids long. The CDR3 DNA follows: TGTGCCAGCAGTTCCGCCTCGGGGGGCGCCAACGTCCTGACTTTC. It codes for CASSSASGGANVLTF.

This clone was observed a single time. This chain uses TRBV7-3 with TRBJ1-3; 7 nucleotides align to TRBD1. J gave up 0 bases and V 5 bases, and 13 bases lay outside the gene matches. CDR3 length equals 18 residues. Germline CDR1 is SGHTA and CDR2 is FQGTGA. CDR3 in DNA: TGTGCCAGCAGCCTCCGCCCTACAGGGGTAGGCTCTGGAAACACCATATATTTT. Protein sequence: CASSLRPTGVGSGNTIYF.

The chain recombines TRBV5-1 with TRBJ2-3; 14 bases fit TRBD2. Germline V gives CDR1 SGHRS, CDR2 YFSETQ. J lost 6 bases, V lost 4 bases, and 7 bases had no gene match. The CDR3 is 16 residues long. CDR3 coding DNA: TGCGCCAGCAGCCCGGAGGGACTAGCGGGAGTCGATACGCAGTATTTT. This encodes CASSPEGLAGVDTQYF. The variable domain in full, completed from reference TRBV5-1 and TRBJ2-3, reads KAGVTQTPRYLIKTRGQQVTLSCSPISGHRSVSWYQQTPGQGLQFLFEYFSETQRNKGNFPGRFSGRQFSNSRSEMNVSTLELGDSALYLCASSPEGLAGVDTQYFGPGTRLTVL.

The V gene is TRBV5-1, the J gene TRBJ1-1; 8 bases match TRBD1. The CDR3 sequence is 12 residues long. J lost 7 bases, V lost 4 bases, and 3 bases had no gene match. Germline CDR1 and CDR2: SGHRS and YFSETQ. CDR3: CASSRTGSEAFF. CDR3 nucleotides: TGCGCCAGCAGCAGGACAGGGAGTGAAGCTTTCTTT.

The V and J genes are TRBV7-9 and TRBJ1-4; possible D gene TRBD1, 6 bases. The V gene lost 2 bases and the J gene lost 6 bases, with 22 bases spanning the gap. Germline CDR1 reads SEHNR; CDR2 reads FQNEAQ (reference sequence). The length of the CDR3 is 18 residues. The DNA for the CDR3 is TGTGCCAGCAGCTTAAAAGGGGGTTTTGGATGGCCGGATGAAAAACTGTTTTTT. Translating gives CASSLKGGFGWPDEKLFF. Based on the CDR3 plus reference TRBV7-9 and TRBJ1-4, the full variable domain is DTGVSQNPRHKITKRGQNVTFRCDPISEHNRLYWYRQTLGQGPEFLTYFQNEAQLEKSRLLSDRFSAERPKGSFSTLEIQRTEQGDSAMYLCASSLKGGFGWPDEKLFFGSGTQLSVL.

This CDR3 reads CASPAGTSGIEQFF. CDR3 nucleotides: TGTGCCAGCCCCGCCGGGACTAGCGGAATTGAGCAGTTCTTC. The chain recombines TRBV6-1 with TRBJ2-1; 11 nucleotides match TRBD2. The CDR3 has 14 amino acids. CDR1 is MNHNS, CDR2 SASEGT, per germline. V was clipped by 8 bases and J by 9 bases; unmatched bases: 9.

This clone has only one observation. This chain joins TRBV5-5 and TRBJ1-1; D not certain. Germline V gives CDR1 SGHKS, CDR2 YYEKEE (reference sequence). V was shortened by 0 bases and J by 1 base, with 4 bases between the two germline ends. The CDR3 sequence is 13 residues long. The CDR3 DNA follows: TGTGCCAGCAGCTTGGCAGGGAACACTGAAGCTTTCTTT. This gives the protein CASSLAGNTEAFF.

This clone was seen a handful of times. The chain uses TRBV5-5 and TRBJ2-7; D possibly matches TRBD1 or TRBD2 (7 bases each). This CDR3 region has 14 residues. Germline CDR1 SGHKS, CDR2 YYEKEE (reference sequence). V lost 0 bases to trimming and J lost 6 bases, with 13 bases between them. CDR3 loop: CASSLGGRGGEQYF. CDR3 coding DNA: TGTGCCAGCAGCTTGGGAGGCAGGGGGGGCGAGCAGTACTTC.

The rearrangement joins TRBV6-6 to TRBJ1-4; D is unresolved. V lost 2 bases to trimming and J lost 5 bases, with 6 bases between them. The germline gives CDR1 MNHNY, CDR2 SVGAGI (reference sequence). The CDR3 is 13 amino acids. CDR3 amino acids: CASSYVQNEKLFF. The CDR3 region has the DNA TGTGCCAGCAGTTACGTACAGAATGAAAAACTGTTTTTT.